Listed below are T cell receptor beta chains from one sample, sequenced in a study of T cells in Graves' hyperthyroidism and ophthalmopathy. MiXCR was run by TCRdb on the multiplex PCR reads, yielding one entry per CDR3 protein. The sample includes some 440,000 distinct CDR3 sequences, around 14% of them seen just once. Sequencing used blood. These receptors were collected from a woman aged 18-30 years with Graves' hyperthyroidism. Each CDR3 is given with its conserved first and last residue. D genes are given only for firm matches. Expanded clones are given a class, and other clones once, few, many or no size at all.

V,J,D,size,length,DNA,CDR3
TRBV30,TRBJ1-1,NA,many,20,TGTGCCTGGAATGGTCATGGCAGTTGGGGAGGGGCGCATATGAACACTGAAGCTTTCTTT,CAWNGHGSWGGAHMNTEAFF
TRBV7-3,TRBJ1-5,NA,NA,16,TGTGCCAGCAGCTTGAGGGGGGGATGGAGCAATCAGCCCCAGCATTTT,CASSLRGGWSNQPQHF
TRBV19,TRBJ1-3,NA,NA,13,TGTGCCAGTAGTATCGCGGGATTTGACACCATATATTTT,CASSIAGFDTIYF
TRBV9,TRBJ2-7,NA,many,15,TGTGCCAGCAGCCCTTGGGTACAGGTCCCCTACGAGCAGTACTTC,CASSPWVQVPYEQYF
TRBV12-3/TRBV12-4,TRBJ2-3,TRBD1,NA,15,TGTGCCAGCAGCCCCTCCTCGACAGGGACAGATACGCAGTATTTT,CASSPSSTGTDTQYF
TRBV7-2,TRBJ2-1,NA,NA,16,TGTGCCAGCAGCTTAGACTACGGGAACTCCTGCAATGAGCAGTTCTTC,CASSLDYGNSCNEQFF
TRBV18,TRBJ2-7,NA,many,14,TGTGCCAGCTCACCGGGCAGGCTAAAGGGCGAGCAGTACTTC,CASSPGRLKGEQYF
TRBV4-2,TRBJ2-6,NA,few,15,TGTGCCAGCAGCCAAGTTGGGTCTGGGGCCAACGTCCTGACTTTC,CASSQVGSGANVLTF
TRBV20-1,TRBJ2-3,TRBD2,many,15,TGCAGTGCTAGCGATATTAGCGGGGTTGGGGATACGCAGTATTTT,CSASDISGVGDTQYF
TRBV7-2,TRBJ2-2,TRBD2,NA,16,TGTGCCAGCAGCTTAATCGCGGGGGGGGTCACCGGGGAGCTGTTTTTT,CASSLIAGGVTGELFF
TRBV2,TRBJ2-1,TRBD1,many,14,TGTGCCAGCAGGGGACAGGGGACTCTCTGGGAGCAGTTCTTC,CASRGQGTLWEQFF
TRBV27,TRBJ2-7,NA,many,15,TGTGCCAGCAGTTCTAACCGGGACTGGCCCCTCGAGCAGTACTTC,CASSSNRDWPLEQYF
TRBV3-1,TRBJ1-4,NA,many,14,TGTGCCAGCAAACGGGGCAGTGAGGGTGAAAAACTGTTTTTT,CASKRGSEGEKLFF
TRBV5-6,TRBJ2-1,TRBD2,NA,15,TGTGCCAGCAGCTACCGACTAGCGGGGGGTTCGGAGCAGTTCTTC,CASSYRLAGGSEQFF
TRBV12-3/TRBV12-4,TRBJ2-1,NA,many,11,TGTGCCATTACCGTGTACAATGAGCAGTTCTTC,CAITVYNEQFF
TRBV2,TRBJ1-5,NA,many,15,TGTGCCAGCAGCCAAGGGACATCCAAGGGTCAGCCCCAGCATTTT,CASSQGTSKGQPQHF
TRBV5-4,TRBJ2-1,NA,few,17,TGTGCCAGCAGCTCGGGGGGGGGGACAGGAGGGACTAGGGAGCAGTTCTTC,CASSSGGGTGGTREQFF
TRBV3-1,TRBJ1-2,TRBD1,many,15,TGTGCCAGCAGCCAAGATCTTAACAGGGGACATGGCTACACCTTC,CASSQDLNRGHGYTF